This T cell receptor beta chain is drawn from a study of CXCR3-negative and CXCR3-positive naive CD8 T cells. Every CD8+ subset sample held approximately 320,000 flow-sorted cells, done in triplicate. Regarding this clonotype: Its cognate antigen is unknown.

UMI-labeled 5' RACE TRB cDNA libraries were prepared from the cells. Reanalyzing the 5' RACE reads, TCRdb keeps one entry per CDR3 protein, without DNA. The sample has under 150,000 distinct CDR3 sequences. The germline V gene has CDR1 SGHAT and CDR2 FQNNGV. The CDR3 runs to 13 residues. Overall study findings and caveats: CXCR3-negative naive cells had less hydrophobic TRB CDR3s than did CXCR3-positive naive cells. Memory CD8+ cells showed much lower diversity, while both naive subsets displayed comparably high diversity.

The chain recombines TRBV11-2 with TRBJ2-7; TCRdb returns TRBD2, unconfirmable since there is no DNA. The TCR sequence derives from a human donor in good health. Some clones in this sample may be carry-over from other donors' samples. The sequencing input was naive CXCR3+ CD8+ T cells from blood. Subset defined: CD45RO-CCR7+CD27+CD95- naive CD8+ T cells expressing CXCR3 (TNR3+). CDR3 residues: CASSITSGYEQYF.